This is a list of T cell receptor beta chains from one sample in a study of cytomegalovirus exposure and HLA in healthy donors. Profiled with immunoSEQ multiplex PCR; TCRdb holds only in-frame clones, not every one. Of about 150,000 clones in the sample, around 10% were seen once. The sequencing sample was made of PBMCs. These receptors came from a male donor in good health and CMV-seronegative. CDR3s include the opening cysteine and the closing phenylalanine or tryptophan. A D gene is named only where the DNA matches it firmly. The size of a clone is reported for some rows only, either as once, few or many, or as a class for expanded clones.

length	size	J	D	V	CDR3	DNA
15	.	TRBJ2-2	.	TRBV5-1	CASSLIWGGTGELFF	TGCGCCAGCAGCTTGATTTGGGGAGGCACCGGGGAGCTGTTTTTT
14	few	TRBJ2-5	TRBD1	TRBV7-2	CASSLATGMETQYF	TGTGCCAGCAGCTTAGCGACAGGGATGGAGACCCAGTACTTC
15	.	TRBJ2-4	.	TRBV7-9	CASSSTDLAKNIQYF	TGTGCCAGCAGTTCTACAGACCTAGCCAAAAACATTCAGTACTTC
11	.	TRBJ1-1	.	TRBV10-3	CATSDNTEAFF	TGTGCCACCAGTGATAATACTGAAGCTTTCTTT
14	.	TRBJ2-2	.	TRBV2	CASIPTAARGELFF	TGTGCCAGCATACCCACGGCGGCCCGCGGGGAGCTGTTTTTT
15	.	TRBJ2-7	.	TRBV28	CASSIPGSGGYEQYF	TGTGCCAGCAGTATCCCCGGGTCCGGAGGATACGAGCAGTACTTC
13	few	TRBJ2-7	TRBD1	TRBV18	CASSPDRVVEQYF	TGTGCCAGCTCACCGGACAGGGTGGTTGAGCAGTACTTC
13	few	TRBJ1-1	.	TRBV28	CASRERGFTEAFF	TGTGCCAGCAGGGAAAGAGGGTTCACTGAAGCTTTCTTT
17	.	TRBJ1-6	.	TRBV4-2	CASSQEPRGTYNSPLHF	TGTGCCAGCAGCCAGGAGCCTCGGGGAACCTATAATTCACCCCTCCACTTT
14	.	TRBJ2-7	TRBD1	TRBV5-1	CASSSGQGSYEQYF	TGCGCCAGCAGCTCCGGACAGGGGAGCTACGAGCAGTACTTC
14	.	TRBJ2-3	TRBD2	TRBV9	CASSITAGYDTQYF	TGTGCCAGCAGCATAACAGCGGGATACGATACGCAGTATTTT
15	.	TRBJ2-7	TRBD2	TRBV13	CASSLWVAGGYEQYF	TGTGCCAGCAGCTTATGGGTAGCGGGAGGGTACGAGCAGTACTTC
13	few	TRBJ2-7	TRBD2	TRBV10-3	CATGLAGGHEQYF	TGTGCCACCGGACTAGCGGGAGGGCACGAGCAGTACTTC
15	.	TRBJ2-7	TRBD2	TRBV4-2	CASSQEASGPYEQYF	TGTGCCAGCAGCCAAGAGGCTAGCGGGCCCTACGAGCAGTACTTC
17	.	TRBJ1-5	.	TRBV7-2	CASSLESGGLGNQPQHF	TGTGCCAGCAGCTTAGAGTCGGGGGGCTTAGGCAATCAGCCCCAGCATTTT
14	.	TRBJ2-5	.	TRBV7-2	CASSLDPAEETQYF	TGTGCCAGCAGCTTAGACCCAGCGGAAGAGACCCAGTACTTC
14	.	TRBJ2-5	TRBD2	TRBV29-1	CSGFGGRGQETQYF	TGCAGCGGGTTTGGCGGGAGGGGCCAAGAGACCCAGTACTTC
16	.	TRBJ2-7	TRBD2	TRBV7-9	CASSPRTSGALNEQYF	TGTGCCAGCAGCCCCCGGACTAGCGGGGCCCTAAACGAGCAGTACTTC
16	.	TRBJ2-7	.	TRBV21-1	CASSRTLAGGPYEQYF	TGTGCCAGCAGCAGAACCCTAGCGGGGGGGCCCTACGAGCAGTACTTC
14	few	TRBJ1-5	.	TRBV7-9	CASSRTGTHQPQHF	TGTGCCAGCAGCCGCACAGGGACCCATCAGCCCCAGCATTTT
14	.	TRBJ2-7	.	TRBV7-9	CASSLWTASYEQYF	TGTGCCAGCAGCCTCTGGACAGCGTCCTACGAGCAGTACTTC
17	few	TRBJ2-5	TRBD2	TRBV4-2	CASSQDSSASGGQTQYF	TGTGCCAGCAGCCAAGACAGCTCCGCTAGCGGGGGACAGACCCAGTACTTC
15	.	TRBJ2-7	.	TRBV5-6	CASSSLRAGFYEQYF	TGTGCCAGCAGCTCCCTGAGGGCCGGGTTCTACGAGCAGTACTTC
12	few	TRBJ1-2	TRBD1	TRBV28	CATPGQGSGYTF	TGTGCCACCCCGGGACAGGGATCTGGCTACACCTTC
12	few	TRBJ2-1	.	TRBV30	CAWSSRGNEQFF	TGTGCCTGGAGTTCCCGGGGCAATGAGCAGTTCTTC
15	.	TRBJ2-1	.	TRBV5-1	CASSLLGVSPVEQFF	TGCGCCAGCAGCTTGCTGGGAGTCAGCCCTGTTGAGCAGTTCTTC
12	.	TRBJ1-2	.	TRBV28	CASGAGLDGYTF	TGTGCCAGCGGAGCAGGGCTGGATGGCTACACCTTC
11	.	TRBJ2-1	.	TRBV9	CASSLYNEQFF	TGTGCCAGCAGCTTATACAATGAGCAGTTCTTC
16	few	TRBJ1-3	.	TRBV5-5	CASSFLRYRDGNTIYF	TGTGCCAGCAGCTTTCTGCGGTACAGGGATGGAAACACCATATATTTT
17	few	TRBJ1-5	.	TRBV10-3	CAISESGQQPINQPQHF	TGTGCCATCAGTGAGTCGGGGCAACAGCCCATCAATCAGCCCCAGCATTTT
16	.	TRBJ2-2	TRBD2	TRBV28	CASSPTRGGGTGELFF	TGTGCCAGCAGTCCCACTCGGGGGGGCGGAACCGGGGAGCTGTTTTTT
14	few	TRBJ2-3	.	TRBV10-3	CAISESTGLDTQYF	TGTGCCATCAGTGAGTCTACCGGGTTAGATACGCAGTATTTT
15	few	TRBJ2-1	.	TRBV4-2	CASSQEWAGSKEQFF	TGTGCCAGCAGCCAAGAATGGGCCGGTTCGAAGGAGCAGTTCTTC
14	few	TRBJ1-3	TRBD1	TRBV7-9	CASSPTGTGNTIYF	TGTGCCAGCAGCCCGACAGGGACTGGAAACACCATATATTTT
16	few	TRBJ2-1	.	TRBV7-6	CASSLVAGSSYNEQFF	TGTGCCAGCAGCTTAGTGGCAGGAAGCTCCTACAATGAGCAGTTCTTC
15	few	TRBJ2-5	.	TRBV4-3	CASSPGEGPRRAQYF	TGCGCCAGCAGCCCAGGCGAGGGGCCCCGGAGGGCCCAGTACTTC
12	few	TRBJ1-2	.	TRBV6-1	CASSDLGSGYTF	TGTGCCAGCAGTGATCTAGGGAGTGGCTACACCTTC
14	few	TRBJ1-2	.	TRBV4-2	CASSPRGENYGYTF	TGTGCCAGCAGCCCTCGAGGAGAGAACTATGGCTACACCTTC